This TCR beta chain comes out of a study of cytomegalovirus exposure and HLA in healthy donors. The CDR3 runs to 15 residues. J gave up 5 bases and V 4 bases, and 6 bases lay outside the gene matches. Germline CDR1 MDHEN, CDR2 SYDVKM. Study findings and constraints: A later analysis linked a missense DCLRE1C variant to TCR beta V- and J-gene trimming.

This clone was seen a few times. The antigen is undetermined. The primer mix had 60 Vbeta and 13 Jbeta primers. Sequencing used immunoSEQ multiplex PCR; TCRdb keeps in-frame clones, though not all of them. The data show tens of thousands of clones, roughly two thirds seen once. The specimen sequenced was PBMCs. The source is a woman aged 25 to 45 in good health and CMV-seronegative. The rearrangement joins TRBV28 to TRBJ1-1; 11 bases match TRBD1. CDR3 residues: CASSSGQGVWTEAFF. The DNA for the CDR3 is TGTGCCAGCAGTTCGGGACAGGGGGTTTGGACTGAAGCTTTCTTT. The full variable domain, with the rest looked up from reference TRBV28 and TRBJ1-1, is DVKVTQSSRYLVKRTGEKVFLECVQDMDHENMFWYRQDPGLGLRLIYFSYDVKMKEKGDIPEGYSVSREKKERFSLILESASTNQTSMYLCASSSGQGVWTEAFFGQGTRLTVV.